Listed below are T cell receptor beta chains from one sample, sequenced in a study of blood T cells in healthy people across ages. TCRdb reprocessed the 5' RACE reads with MiXCR, giving one entry per CDR3 protein. The sample gives around 800,000 distinct CDR3 sequences, 46% of which show up once; around a sixth is in the top ten. Sequences were obtained from blood. These receptor sequences come from a man older than 75 in good health. Both conserved end residues are part of each CDR3. The D gene is left open where the match is weak. Clone size is shown for a subset of rows, as once, few, many or a class of expanded clone.

clone size: NA; V gene: TRBV6-5; J gene: TRBJ2-5; D gene: TRBD2; CDR3 protein: CASSSLAVGETQYF; CDR3 DNA: TGTGCCAGCAGTTCGCTAGCGGTCGGGGAGACCCAGTACTTC
clone size: NA; V gene: TRBV10-3; J gene: TRBJ2-7; D gene: NA; CDR3 protein: CAWHEHRYEQYF; CDR3 DNA: TGTGCCTGGCATGAACACCGCTACGAGCAGTACTTC
clone size: NA; V gene: TRBV30; J gene: TRBJ1-4; D gene: NA; CDR3 protein: CAWSPKAGINEKLFF; CDR3 DNA: TGTGCCTGGTCGCCAAAGGCAGGCATTAATGAAAAACTGTTTTTT
clone size: few; V gene: TRBV5-5; J gene: TRBJ2-2; D gene: TRBD1; CDR3 protein: CASSWDSPNTGELFF; CDR3 DNA: TGTGCCAGCAGCTGGGACAGCCCAAACACCGGGGAGCTGTTTTTT
clone size: NA; V gene: TRBV20-1; J gene: TRBJ2-1; D gene: TRBD2; CDR3 protein: CSARTSAKPEQFF; CDR3 DNA: TGCAGTGCTAGAACTAGCGCTAAGCCTGAGCAGTTCTTC
clone size: few; V gene: TRBV10-3; J gene: TRBJ1-2; D gene: NA; CDR3 protein: CAISEPEGVYGYTF; CDR3 DNA: TGTGCCATCAGTGAGCCAGAAGGGGTCTATGGCTACACCTTC
clone size: many; V gene: TRBV7-2; J gene: TRBJ2-6; D gene: NA; CDR3 protein: CASSGWTVANVLTF; CDR3 DNA: TGTGCCAGCAGCGGGTGGACGGTGGCCAACGTCCTGACTTTC
clone size: NA; V gene: TRBV7-2; J gene: TRBJ2-3; D gene: NA; CDR3 protein: CASSPFPRGTDTQYF; CDR3 DNA: TGTGCCAGCAGCCCGTTCCCGAGGGGCACAGATACGCAGTATTTT
clone size: few; V gene: TRBV4-3; J gene: TRBJ2-2; D gene: TRBD1; CDR3 protein: CASSARTGANTGELFF; CDR3 DNA: TGCGCCAGCAGCGCGCGGACAGGAGCGAACACCGGGGAGCTGTTTTTT
clone size: few; V gene: TRBV10-3; J gene: TRBJ2-1; D gene: TRBD2; CDR3 protein: CAIRPGTSRDEQFF; CDR3 DNA: TGTGCCATCAGGCCGGGGACTAGCAGGGATGAGCAGTTCTTC
clone size: few; V gene: TRBV7-2; J gene: TRBJ2-2; D gene: NA; CDR3 protein: CASSLQRQITGELFF; CDR3 DNA: TGTGCCAGCAGCTTACAAAGACAGATTACCGGGGAGCTGTTTTTT
clone size: NA; V gene: TRBV24-1; J gene: TRBJ1-5; D gene: NA; CDR3 protein: CATSDSARWQDQPQHF; CDR3 DNA: TGTGCCACCAGTGACTCGGCCCGCTGGCAGGATCAGCCCCAGCATTTT
clone size: NA; V gene: TRBV18; J gene: TRBJ2-7; D gene: NA; CDR3 protein: CASSPWTAAYEQYF; CDR3 DNA: TGTGCCAGCTCACCGTGGACAGCCGCCTACGAGCAGTACTTC
clone size: NA; V gene: TRBV20-1; J gene: TRBJ1-2; D gene: TRBD1; CDR3 protein: CSASLGGQVAGYTF; CDR3 DNA: TGCAGTGCTAGCTTGGGGGGACAGGTTGCTGGCTACACCTTC
clone size: NA; V gene: TRBV28; J gene: TRBJ2-1; D gene: NA; CDR3 protein: CASISGTTDYNEQFF; CDR3 DNA: TGTGCCAGTATTAGCGGCACTACGGACTACAATGAGCAGTTCTTC
clone size: NA; V gene: TRBV2; J gene: TRBJ2-5; D gene: NA; CDR3 protein: CASSEYETQYF; CDR3 DNA: TGTGCCAGCAGTGAATACGAAACCCAGTACTTC
clone size: many; V gene: TRBV20-1; J gene: TRBJ2-5; D gene: TRBD1; CDR3 protein: CSARDQGQVKETQYF; CDR3 DNA: TGCAGTGCTAGAGATCAGGGACAGGTTAAAGAGACCCAGTACTTC
clone size: NA; V gene: TRBV15; J gene: TRBJ2-2; D gene: NA; CDR3 protein: CATSREPGGELFF; CDR3 DNA: TGTGCCACCAGCAGAGAACCTGGAGGGGAACTGTTTTTT
clone size: NA; V gene: TRBV5-1; J gene: TRBJ2-1; D gene: TRBD2; CDR3 protein: CASSTTSGSFNEQFF; CDR3 DNA: TGCGCCAGCAGTACAACTAGCGGGAGTTTCAATGAGCAGTTCTTC
clone size: many; V gene: TRBV9; J gene: TRBJ2-1; D gene: NA; CDR3 protein: CASSVGAGAYNEQFF; CDR3 DNA: TGTGCCAGCAGCGTAGGGGCAGGGGCCTACAATGAGCAGTTCTTC
clone size: many; V gene: TRBV10-3; J gene: TRBJ2-5; D gene: NA; CDR3 protein: CAISDTATQYF; CDR3 DNA: TGTGCCATCAGTGACACCGCTACCCAGTACTTC
clone size: once; V gene: TRBV12-3/TRBV12-4; J gene: TRBJ2-5; D gene: NA; CDR3 protein: CASSLPGRGETQYF; CDR3 DNA: TGTGCCAGCAGTTTGCCAGGGAGAGGGGAGACCCAGTACTTC
clone size: NA; V gene: TRBV20-1; J gene: TRBJ2-7; D gene: TRBD1; CDR3 protein: CSVDRGTEQYF; CDR3 DNA: TGCAGTGTAGACAGGGGAACCGAGCAGTACTTC
clone size: many; V gene: TRBV9; J gene: TRBJ2-1; D gene: TRBD2; CDR3 protein: CASSPGTSREQFF; CDR3 DNA: TGTGCCAGCAGCCCTGGGACTAGCCGGGAGCAGTTCTTC
clone size: NA; V gene: TRBV2; J gene: TRBJ2-7; D gene: TRBD2; CDR3 protein: CASSGTSGTPEQYF; CDR3 DNA: TGTGCCAGCAGTGGGACTAGCGGGACCCCCGAGCAGTACTTC
clone size: few; V gene: TRBV28; J gene: TRBJ2-7; D gene: NA; CDR3 protein: CASRLARGTSYEQYF; CDR3 DNA: TGTGCCAGCAGATTGGCAAGGGGCACCTCCTACGAGCAGTACTTC
clone size: NA; V gene: TRBV4-3; J gene: TRBJ2-7; D gene: TRBD1; CDR3 protein: CASSQETSGRRQGFEQYF; CDR3 DNA: TGCGCCAGCAGCCAAGAAACGTCAGGGAGAAGACAGGGGTTCGAGCAGTACTTC